Following are 7 T cell receptor beta chains from one sample sequenced in a study of T-cell memory formation after mild COVID-19 (dated by TCRdb to about 2021). The protocol used for the library was 5' RACE. The sequencer was an Illumina NovaSeq 6000. In-frame beta chains were kept once TCRdb had trimmed the public reads at Q25 with fastp and called clones with MiXCR. CDR3 protein sequences are deduplicated, and each keeps its most common genes and DNA. The sample records under 550,000 distinct CDR3 sequences, around 17% of which are singletons. Together, the top ten hold roughly a fifth of the sample. The sample taken for sequencing was PBMCs or a T cell subset sorted from them (not recorded which). Receptors originate from a man aged 18 to 30 who had mild COVID-19 (a few samples of this study predate the infection). The sample titles of this study are shuffled in the database, so cell type and time point are left out; the donor was told from shared clones.

This chain connects TRBV6-5 to TRBJ1-2, with D unresolved. The germline CDR1 and CDR2 sequences are MNHEY and SVGAGI. Trimming took off 6 bases at V and 4 bases at J, with 9 bases between the two ends. The CDR3 has 12 amino acids. CDR3 in amino acids: CASSRNGYGYTF. CDR3 bases: TGTGCCAGCAGCAGAAATGGCTATGGCTACACCTTC.

J is TRBJ2-2 and V is TRBV9; D call uncertain. The germline CDR1 and CDR2 sequences are SGDLS and YYNGEE. V was cut by 3 bases and J by 6 bases, with 12 bases left in between. This CDR3 comprises 14 residues. CDR3 sequence reads: CASSANLVSGELFF. Here the CDR3 DNA reads TGTGCCAGCAGCGCCAACCTCGTTTCCGGGGAGCTGTTTTTT. Based on the CDR3 plus reference TRBV9 and TRBJ2-2, the full variable domain is DSGVTQTPKHLITATGQRVTLRCSPRSGDLSVYWYQQSLDQGLQFLIQYYNGEERAKGNILERFSAQQFPDLHSELNLSSLELGDSALYFCASSANLVSGELFFGEGSRLTVL.

This rearrangement joins TRBV29-1 to TRBJ2-5; a possible D gene is TRBD1 (7 bases). Trimming took off 5 bases at V and 5 bases at J, with 12 bases between the two ends. Germline CDR1 and CDR2: SQVTM and ANQGSEA. CDR3 length: 12 amino acids. The CDR3 spells CSVYRGGETQYF. CDR3 sequence (DNA): TGCAGCGTTTACAGGGGAGGTGAGACCCAGTACTTC. The variable domain in full, with the rest retrieved from reference TRBV29-1 and TRBJ2-5, is SAVISQKPSRDICQRGTSLTIQCQVDSQVTMMFWYRQQPGQSLTLIATANQGSEATYESGFVIDKFPISRPNLTFSTLTVSNMSPEDSSIYLCSVYRGGETQYFGPGTRLLVL.

The chain couples TRBV10-3 to TRBJ2-1; tentative D call: TRBD1 (5 bases). The CDR3 runs to 16 residues. Germline V lookup: CDR1 ENHRY, CDR2 SYGVKD. Trimming cost V 6 bases and J 1 base, with 16 bases left between them. The CDR3 nucleotides read TGTGCCATCAGAGAGACAGTGGGCTCGTCCTACAATGAGCAGTTCTTC. Its protein is CAIRETVGSSYNEQFF.

The genes are TRBV2 and TRBJ2-5, with D tentatively TRBD1 (5 bases). This CDR3 contains 14 residues. The germline gives CDR1 SNHLY, CDR2 FYNNEI. V was trimmed by 7 bases and J by 4 bases, leaving 16 bases between them. CDR3: CASKGSWGRETQYF. CDR3 nucleotides: TGTGCCAGCAAGGGGTCCTGGGGAAGAGAGACCCAGTACTTC.

The gene calls are TRBV19 and TRBJ2-1; 9 nucleotides line up with TRBD2. The CDR3 totals 17 residues. V shed 4 bases and J 8 bases; nucleotides not matched to a gene: 15. Germline CDR1 reads LNHDA; CDR2 reads SQIVND (reference sequence). In DNA, the CDR3 is TGTGCCAGTAGTACCCCCCCTCTAGCGGGGCCCAGTGATGAGCAGTTCTTC. Protein product: CASSTPPLAGPSDEQFF.

The sample holds a few counts of this clonotype. The V gene is TRBV4-3, the J gene TRBJ1-1; 8 nucleotides match TRBD1. Trimming at V came to 0 bases and at J to 1 base, leaving 10 bases not matched to a gene. The germline V gene has CDR1 LGHNA and CDR2 YSLEER. The CDR3 has 18 amino acids. The CDR3 DNA follows: TGCGCCAGCAGCCAAGATCCCCGGGCAGGGGGCGGGAACACTGAAGCTTTCTTT. Translation gives CASSQDPRAGGGNTEAFF.